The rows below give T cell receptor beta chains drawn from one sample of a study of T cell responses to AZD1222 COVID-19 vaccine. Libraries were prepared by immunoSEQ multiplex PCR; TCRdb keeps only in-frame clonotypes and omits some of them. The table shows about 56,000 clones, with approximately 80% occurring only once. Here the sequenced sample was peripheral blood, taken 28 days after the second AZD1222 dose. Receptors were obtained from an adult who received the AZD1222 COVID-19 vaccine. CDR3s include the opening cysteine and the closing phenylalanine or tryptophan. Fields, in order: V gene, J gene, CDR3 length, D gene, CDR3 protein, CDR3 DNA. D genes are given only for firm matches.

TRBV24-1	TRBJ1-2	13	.	CATSDGRVGGYTF	TGTGCCACCAGTGATGGCAGGGTGGGTGGCTACACCTTC
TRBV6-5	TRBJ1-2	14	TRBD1	CASSSGTGFYGYTF	TGTGCCAGCAGTTCCGGGACAGGGTTTTATGGCTACACCTTC
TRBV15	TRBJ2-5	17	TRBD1	CATSTITNIGTVESQYF	TGTGCCACCAGCACGATTACCAATATCGGGACAGTAGAATCCCAGTACTTC
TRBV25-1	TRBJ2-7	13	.	CASSDGSSYEQYF	TGTGCCAGTTCGGACGGCAGCTCTTACGAGCAGTACTTC
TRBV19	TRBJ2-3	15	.	CANTKRQISTDTQYF	TGTGCCAATACGAAAAGACAGATTAGCACAGATACGCAGTATTTT
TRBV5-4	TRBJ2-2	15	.	CASSLAVDNTGELFF	TGTGCCAGCAGCTTGGCCGTAGATAACACCGGGGAGCTGTTTTTT
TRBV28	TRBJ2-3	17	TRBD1	CASSKSTGGIGSDTQYF	TGTGCCAGCAGTAAATCGACAGGGGGCATAGGTTCAGATACGCAGTATTTT
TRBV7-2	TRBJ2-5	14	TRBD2	CASQGLAVQETQYF	TGTGCCAGCCAGGGACTAGCGGTACAAGAGACCCAGTACTTC
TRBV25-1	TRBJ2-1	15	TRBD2	CASSEGLAGRNEQFF	TGTGCCAGCAGTGAAGGACTAGCGGGAAGGAATGAGCAGTTCTTC
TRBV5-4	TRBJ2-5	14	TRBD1	CASSSNRGQETQYF	TGTGCCAGCAGCTCAAACAGGGGTCAAGAGACCCAGTACTTC